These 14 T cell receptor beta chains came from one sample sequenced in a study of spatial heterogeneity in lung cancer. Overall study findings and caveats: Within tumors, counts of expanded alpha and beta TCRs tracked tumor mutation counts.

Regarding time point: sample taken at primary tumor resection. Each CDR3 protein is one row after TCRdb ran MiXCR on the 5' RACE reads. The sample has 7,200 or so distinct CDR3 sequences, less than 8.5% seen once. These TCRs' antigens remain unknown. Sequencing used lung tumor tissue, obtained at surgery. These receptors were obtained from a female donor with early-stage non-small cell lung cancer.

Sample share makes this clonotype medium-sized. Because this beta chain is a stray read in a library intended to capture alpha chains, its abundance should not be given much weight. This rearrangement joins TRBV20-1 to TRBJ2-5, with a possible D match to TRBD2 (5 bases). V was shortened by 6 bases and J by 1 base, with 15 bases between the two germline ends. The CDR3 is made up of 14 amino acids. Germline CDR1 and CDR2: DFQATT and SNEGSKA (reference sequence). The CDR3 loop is CSASRAGTQETQYF. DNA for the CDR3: TGCAGTGCCTCCCGCGCGGGCACCCAAGAGACCCAGTACTTC.

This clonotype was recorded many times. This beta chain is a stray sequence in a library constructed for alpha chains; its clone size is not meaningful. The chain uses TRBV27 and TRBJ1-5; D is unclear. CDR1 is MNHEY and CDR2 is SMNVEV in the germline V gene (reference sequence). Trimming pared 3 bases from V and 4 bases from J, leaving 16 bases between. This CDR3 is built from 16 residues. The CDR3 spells CASSFPTPNRNQPQHF. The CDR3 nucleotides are TGTGCCAGCAGTTTCCCGACCCCGAACCGAAATCAGCCCCAGCATTTT.

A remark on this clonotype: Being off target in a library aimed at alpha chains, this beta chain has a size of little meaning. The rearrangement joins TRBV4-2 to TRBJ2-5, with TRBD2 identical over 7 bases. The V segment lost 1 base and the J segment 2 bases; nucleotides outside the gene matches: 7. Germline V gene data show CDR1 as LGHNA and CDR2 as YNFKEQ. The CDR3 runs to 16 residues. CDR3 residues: CASSQGQAGNQETQYF. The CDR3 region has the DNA TGTGCCAGCAGCCAAGGTCAAGCGGGAAATCAAGAGACCCAGTACTTC.

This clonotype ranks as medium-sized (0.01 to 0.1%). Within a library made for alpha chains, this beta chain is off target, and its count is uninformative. The CDR3 sequence: CASSSGMNTEAFF. The CDR3 DNA reads TGCGCCAGCAGCTCCGGGATGAACACTGAAGCTTTCTTT. V gene TRBV5-1 combines with J gene TRBJ1-1, with no clear D. The CDR3 covers 13 residues. The germline CDR1 and CDR2 sequences are SGHRS and YFSETQ. The germline V and J ends were trimmed by 3 bases and 0 bases, with 6 bases remaining between them. The full variable domain, its missing parts supplied by reference TRBV5-1 and TRBJ1-1, is KAGVTQTPRYLIKTRGQQVTLSCSPISGHRSVSWYQQTPGQGLQFLFEYFSETQRNKGNFPGRFSGRQFSNSRSEMNVSTLELGDSALYLCASSSGMNTEAFFGQGTRLTVV.

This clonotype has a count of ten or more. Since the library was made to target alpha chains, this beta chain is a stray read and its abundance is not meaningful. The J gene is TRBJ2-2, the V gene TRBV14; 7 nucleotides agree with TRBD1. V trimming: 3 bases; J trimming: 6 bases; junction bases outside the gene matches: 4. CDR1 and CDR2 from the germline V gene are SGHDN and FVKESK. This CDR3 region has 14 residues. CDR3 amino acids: CASSHLTGAGELFF. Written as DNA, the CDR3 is TGTGCCAGCAGCCACCTAACAGGGGCCGGGGAGCTGTTTTTT. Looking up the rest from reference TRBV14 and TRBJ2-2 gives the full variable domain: EAGVTQFPSHSVIEKGQTVTLRCDPISGHDNLYWYRRVMGKEIKFLLHFVKESKQDESGMPNNRFLAERTGGTYSTLKVQPAELEDSGVYFCASSHLTGAGELFFGEGSRLTVL.

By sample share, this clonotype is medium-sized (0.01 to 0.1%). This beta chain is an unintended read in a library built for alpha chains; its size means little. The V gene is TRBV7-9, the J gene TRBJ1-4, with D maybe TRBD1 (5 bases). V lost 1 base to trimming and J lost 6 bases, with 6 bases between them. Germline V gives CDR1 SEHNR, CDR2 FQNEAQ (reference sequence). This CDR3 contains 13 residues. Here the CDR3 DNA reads TGTGCCAGCAGCTTAGGGGACGATGAAAAACTGTTTTTT. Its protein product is CASSLGDDEKLFF.

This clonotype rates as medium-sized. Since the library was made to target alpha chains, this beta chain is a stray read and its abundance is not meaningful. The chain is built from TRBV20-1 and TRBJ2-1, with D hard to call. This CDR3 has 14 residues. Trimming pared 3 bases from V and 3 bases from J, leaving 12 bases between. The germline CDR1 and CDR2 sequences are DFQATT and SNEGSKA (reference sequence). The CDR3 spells CSARTHELYNEQFF. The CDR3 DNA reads TGCAGTGCTAGGACTCACGAGCTCTACAATGAGCAGTTCTTC.

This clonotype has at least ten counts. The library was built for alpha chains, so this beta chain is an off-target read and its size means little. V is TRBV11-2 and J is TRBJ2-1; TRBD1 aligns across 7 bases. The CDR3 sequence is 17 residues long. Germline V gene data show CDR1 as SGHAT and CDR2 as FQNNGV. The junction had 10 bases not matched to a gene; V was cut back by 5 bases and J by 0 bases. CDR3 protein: CASSIYRGRGSYNEQFF. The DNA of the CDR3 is TGTGCCAGCAGCATATACAGGGGAAGGGGCTCCTACAATGAGCAGTTCTTC.

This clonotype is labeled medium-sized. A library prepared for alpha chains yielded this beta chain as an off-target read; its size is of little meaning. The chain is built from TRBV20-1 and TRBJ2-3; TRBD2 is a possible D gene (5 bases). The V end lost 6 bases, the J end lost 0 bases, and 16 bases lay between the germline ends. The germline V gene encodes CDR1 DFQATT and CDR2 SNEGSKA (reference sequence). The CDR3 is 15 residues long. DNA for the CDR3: TGCAGTGCCTCCCCCCAAGCGGATAGCACAGATACGCAGTATTTT. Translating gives CSASPQADSTDTQYF.

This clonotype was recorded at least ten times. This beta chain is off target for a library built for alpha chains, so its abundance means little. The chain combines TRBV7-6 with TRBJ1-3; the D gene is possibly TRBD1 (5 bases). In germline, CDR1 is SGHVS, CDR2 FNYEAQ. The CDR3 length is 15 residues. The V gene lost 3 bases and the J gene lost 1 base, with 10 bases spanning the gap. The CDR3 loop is CASSLTGGSGNTIYF. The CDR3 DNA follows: TGTGCCAGCAGCTTGACCGGGGGGTCTGGAAACACCATATATTTT. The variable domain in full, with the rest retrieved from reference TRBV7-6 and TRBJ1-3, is GAGVSQSPRYKVTKRGQDVALRCDPISGHVSLYWYRQALGQGPEFLTYFNYEAQQDKSGLPNDRFSAERPEGSISTLTIQRTEQRDSAMYRCASSLTGGSGNTIYFGEGSWLTVV.

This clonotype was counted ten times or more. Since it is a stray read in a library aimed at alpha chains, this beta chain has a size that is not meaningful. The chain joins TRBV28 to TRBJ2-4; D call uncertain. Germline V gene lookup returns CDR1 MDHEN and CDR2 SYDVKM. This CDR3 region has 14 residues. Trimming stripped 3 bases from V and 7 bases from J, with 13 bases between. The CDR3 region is CASSFEAAKNIQYF. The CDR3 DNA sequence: TGTGCCAGCAGTTTTGAGGCTGCTAAGAACATTCAGTACTTC. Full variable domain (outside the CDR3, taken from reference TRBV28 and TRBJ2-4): DVKVTQSSRYLVKRTGEKVFLECVQDMDHENMFWYRQDPGLGLRLIYFSYDVKMKEKGDIPEGYSVSREKKERFSLILESASTNQTSMYLCASSFEAAKNIQYFGAGTRLSVL.

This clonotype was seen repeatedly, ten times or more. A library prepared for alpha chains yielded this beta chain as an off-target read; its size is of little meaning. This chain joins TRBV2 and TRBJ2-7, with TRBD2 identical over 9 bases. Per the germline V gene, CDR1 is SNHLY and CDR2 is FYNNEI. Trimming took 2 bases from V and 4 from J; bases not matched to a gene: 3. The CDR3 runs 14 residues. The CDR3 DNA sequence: TGTGCCAGCAGTGAAACGGGACTAGCTTACGAGCAGTACTTC. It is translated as CASSETGLAYEQYF.

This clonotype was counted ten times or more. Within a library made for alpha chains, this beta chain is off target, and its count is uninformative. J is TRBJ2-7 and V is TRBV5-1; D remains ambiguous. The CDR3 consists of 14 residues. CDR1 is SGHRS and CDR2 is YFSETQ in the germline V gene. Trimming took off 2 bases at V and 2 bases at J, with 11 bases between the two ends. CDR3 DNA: TGCGCCAGCAGCTTCAGTACAGAAACCTACGAGCAGTACTTC. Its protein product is CASSFSTETYEQYF.

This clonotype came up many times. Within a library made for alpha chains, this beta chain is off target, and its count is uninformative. This CDR3 is CASSQGLAGVEQYF. In nucleotides, the CDR3 is TGTGCCAGCAGCCAGGGACTAGCGGGGGTCGAGCAGTACTTC. The chain joins TRBV5-4 to TRBJ2-7; 14 bases are shared with TRBD2. J was trimmed by 6 bases and V by 4 bases; bases with no gene match: 3. Germline V gene sequence: CDR1 SGHNT, CDR2 YYREEE (reference sequence). The CDR3 is 14 residues long.